The next 13 T cell receptor beta chains were all read from a single sample in a study of T cells in Graves' hyperthyroidism and ophthalmopathy. Amplified TCR beta CDR3 regions derived from RNA transcripts. The TCR CDR3 was amplified in a first-round RT-PCR using the HTBI primer set. TCRdb itself ran the multiplex PCR reads through MiXCR, one entry per CDR3 protein. The sample includes 480,000 or so distinct CDR3 sequences, 40% to 55% of them seen just once. Specimen: peripheral blood or thyroid tissue (not recorded which). The receptors shown here come from an adult woman with Graves' disease, either hyperthyroidism or ophthalmopathy (not recorded which).

This chain links TRBV7-9 with TRBJ2-5; D tentatively fits TRBD1 or TRBD2 (5 bases each). The germline V gene encodes CDR1 SEHNR and CDR2 FQNEAQ (reference sequence). This CDR3 has 14 residues. V dropped 2 bases and J dropped 7 bases, with 14 bases sitting between them. The CDR3 loop reads CASSLQGDTGTQYF. In DNA form, the CDR3 reads TGTGCCAGCAGCTTACAGGGAGACACTGGGACCCAGTACTTC.

This clonotype was counted at least ten times. The chain employs TRBV20-1 and TRBJ2-7; 11 positions match TRBD2. The V and J ends lost 4 bases and 5 bases, in that order; junction bases with no gene match: 1. CDR3 length: 12 amino acids. Germline V gives CDR1 DFQATT, CDR2 SNEGSKA (reference sequence). In nucleotides, the CDR3 is TGCAGTGCTAAGGGACTAGCGGACGAGCAGTACTTC. Its translation: CSAKGLADEQYF.

The rearrangement links TRBV2 to TRBJ2-2; D is uncertain. The germline CDR1 and CDR2 sequences are SNHLY and FYNNEI. Trimming shortened V by 7 bases and J by 3 bases, and 9 bases separated the two germline ends. The CDR3 spans 13 residues. CDR3 protein: CASINRDTGELFF. The CDR3 region has the DNA TGTGCCAGCATTAACCGGGACACCGGGGAGCTGTTTTTT.

For the CDR3, the DNA is TGCAGCGTTGAGGGCGGGAGCAGTAACGAGCAGTACTTC. This codes for CSVEGGSSNEQYF. V and J are TRBV29-1 and TRBJ2-7; 7 bases are shared with TRBD2. V was clipped by 3 bases and J by 5 bases; unmatched bases: 7. The CDR3 totals 13 residues. Looked up from germline, CDR1 is SQVTM and CDR2 is ANQGSEA.

This clonotype has a count of ten or more. CDR3 sequence reads: CSARGGGYTEAFF. The CDR3 nucleotides read TGCAGTGCTAGAGGTGGCGGTTACACTGAAGCTTTCTTT. The genes are TRBV20-1 and TRBJ1-1; D not resolved. Germline CDR1 DFQATT, CDR2 SNEGSKA (reference sequence). CDR3 size: 13 residues. The V gene lost 1 base and the J gene lost 3 bases, with 9 bases spanning the gap.

The V and J genes are TRBV29-1 and TRBJ2-7, with 11 bases that match TRBD2. The V and J ends lost 7 bases and 5 bases, in that order; junction bases with no gene match: 7. The CDR3 is 13 amino acids. Germline CDR1 SQVTM, CDR2 ANQGSEA. CDR3 loop: CSAIAGGPDEQYF. CDR3 nucleotide sequence: TGCAGCGCCATAGCGGGGGGGCCTGACGAGCAGTACTTC.

This clonotype appeared many times. The CDR3 loop reads CASSEAASGRGQETQYF. Written as DNA, the CDR3 is TGTGCCAGCAGTGAAGCTGCTAGCGGGAGAGGTCAAGAGACCCAGTACTTC. This chain links TRBV2 with TRBJ2-5; TRBD2 aligns across 10 bases. The CDR3 has 17 residues. With 0 bases clipped from V and 2 bases from J, the junction kept 6 bases outside the gene matches. Germline V lookup: CDR1 SNHLY, CDR2 FYNNEI. The full variable domain, rest sourced from reference TRBV2 and TRBJ2-5, is EPEVTQTPSHQVTQMGQEVILRCVPISNHLYFYWYRQILGQKVEFLVSFYNNEISEKSEIFDDQFSVERPDGSNFTLKIRSTKLEDSAMYFCASSEAASGRGQETQYFGPGTRLLVL.

This chain joins TRBV7-2 and TRBJ2-7, with TRBD1 as a possible D gene (6 bases). The CDR3 is 16 amino acids. Trimming shortened V by 8 bases and J by 0 bases, and 20 bases separated the two germline ends. Germline V gene sequence: CDR1 SGHTA, CDR2 FQGNSA. CDR3 in amino acids: CASRPRWDTSSYEQYF. For the CDR3, the DNA is TGTGCCAGCCGCCCGAGATGGGACACGAGCTCCTACGAGCAGTACTTC.

Ten or more counts support this clonotype. V is TRBV10-3 and J is TRBJ1-1; possible D gene TRBD1, 5 bases. Trimming pared 5 bases from V and 1 base from J, leaving 29 bases between. The CDR3 spans 20 residues. The germline CDR1 and CDR2 sequences are ENHRY and SYGVKD. CDR3 amino acids: CAISPVPRPDGGETNTEAFF. CDR3 in DNA: TGTGCCATCAGTCCGGTGCCCAGACCGGACGGAGGGGAGACGAACACTGAAGCTTTCTTT.

The chain couples TRBV7-2 to TRBJ2-3, with a tentative D call TRBD2 (6 bases). This CDR3 is 15 amino acids long. V was clipped by 5 bases and J by 1 base, with 13 bases between them. Germline V gene data show CDR1 as SGHTA and CDR2 as FQGNSA. CDR3 amino acids: CASSPPGTRTDTQYF. The DNA of the CDR3 is TGTGCCAGCAGCCCGCCCGGGACTCGCACAGATACGCAGTATTTT.

Comments on this clonotype: As the CDR3 is not closed by the conserved phenylalanine or tryptophan, this likely results from a read error. The chain carries TRBV28 and TRBJ1-2, with D perhaps matching TRBD1 (6 bases). Trimming took off 3 bases at V and 7 bases at J, with 18 bases between the two ends. Germline V gene lookup returns CDR1 MDHEN and CDR2 SYDVKM. The CDR3 covers 15 residues. The CDR3 is CASSFRGETPCGYTS. Written as DNA, the CDR3 is TGTGCCAGCAGTTTTAGGGGGGAAACTCCCTGTGGCTACACCTCC.

This clonotype has ten or more counts. The chain is built from TRBV10-3 and TRBJ2-5; D gene uncertain. Germline V gene lookup returns CDR1 ENHRY and CDR2 SYGVKD. The ends were cut back, 5 bases at V and 9 bases at J, with 16 bases in the middle. The CDR3 covers 13 residues. The CDR3 nucleotides read TGTGCCATCAGTCCGGGCCGCGATGGGGCCCAGTACTTC. Amino acids: CAISPGRDGAQYF.

Turning to this clonotype: This may be a read error: a much more frequent sequence differs by one nucleotide. The genes are TRBV6-5 and TRBJ1-4; a weak D match, TRBD1 (6 bases). CDR3 length equals 13 residues. Germline-derived CDR1 and CDR2 are MNHEY and SVGAGI. CDR3 DNA: TGTGCCAGCAGCTCCTTCAGGGGTGAAAAACTGCTTTTT. Its protein product is CASSSFRGEKLLF.